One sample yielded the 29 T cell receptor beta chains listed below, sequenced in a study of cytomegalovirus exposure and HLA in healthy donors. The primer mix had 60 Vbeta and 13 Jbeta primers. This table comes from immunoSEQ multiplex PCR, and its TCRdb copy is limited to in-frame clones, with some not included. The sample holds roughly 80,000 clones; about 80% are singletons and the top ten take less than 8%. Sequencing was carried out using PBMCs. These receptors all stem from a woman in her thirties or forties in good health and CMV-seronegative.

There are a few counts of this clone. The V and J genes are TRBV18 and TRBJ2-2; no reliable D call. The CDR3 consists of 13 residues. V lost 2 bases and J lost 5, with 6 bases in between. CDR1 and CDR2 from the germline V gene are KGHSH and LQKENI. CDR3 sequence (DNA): TGTGCCAGCTCACCAGAGATAACCGGGGAGCTGTTTTTT. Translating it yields CASSPEITGELFF.

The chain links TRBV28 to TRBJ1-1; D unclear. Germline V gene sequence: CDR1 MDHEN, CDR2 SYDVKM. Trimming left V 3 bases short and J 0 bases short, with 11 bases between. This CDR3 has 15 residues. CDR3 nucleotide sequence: TGTGCCAGCAGTTTGCCAGGTTCCATGAACACTGAAGCTTTCTTT. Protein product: CASSLPGSMNTEAFF.

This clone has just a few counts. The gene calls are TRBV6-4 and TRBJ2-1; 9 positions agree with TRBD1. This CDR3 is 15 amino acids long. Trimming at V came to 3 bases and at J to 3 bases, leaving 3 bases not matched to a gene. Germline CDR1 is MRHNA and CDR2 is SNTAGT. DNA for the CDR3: TGTGCCAGCAGTGAGGGACAGGGCCTCTACAATGAGCAGTTCTTC. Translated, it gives CASSEGQGLYNEQFF.

The DNA of the CDR3 is TGTGCCAGCAGTTGGGGAGGGACAGGCGGAAACACCATATATTTT. It codes for CASSWGGTGGNTIYF. The gene calls are TRBV6-6 and TRBJ1-3, with 8 bases lining up with TRBD1. The CDR3 sequence is 15 residues long. Trimming cost V 4 bases and J 4 bases; bases outside gene matches: 6. From germline, CDR1 is MNHNY and CDR2 SVGAGI (reference sequence).

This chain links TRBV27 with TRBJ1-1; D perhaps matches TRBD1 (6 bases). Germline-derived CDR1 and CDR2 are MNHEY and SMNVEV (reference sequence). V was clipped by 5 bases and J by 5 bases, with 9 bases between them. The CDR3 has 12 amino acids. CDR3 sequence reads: CASSRRGTEAFF. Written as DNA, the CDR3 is TGTGCCAGCAGTCGCAGGGGTACTGAAGCTTTCTTT.

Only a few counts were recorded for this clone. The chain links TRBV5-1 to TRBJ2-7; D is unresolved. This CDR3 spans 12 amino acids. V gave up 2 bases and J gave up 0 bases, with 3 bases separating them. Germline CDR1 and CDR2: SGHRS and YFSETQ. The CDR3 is CASSFSSYEQYF. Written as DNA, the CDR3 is TGCGCCAGCAGCTTTAGCTCCTACGAGCAGTACTTC.

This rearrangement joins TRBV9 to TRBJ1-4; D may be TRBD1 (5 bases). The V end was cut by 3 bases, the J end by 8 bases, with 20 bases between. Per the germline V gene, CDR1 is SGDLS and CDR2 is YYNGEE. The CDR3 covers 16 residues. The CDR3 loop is CASSAVGGTGGEKLFF. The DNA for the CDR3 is TGTGCCAGCAGCGCAGTAGGAGGGACCGGAGGGGAAAAACTGTTTTTT. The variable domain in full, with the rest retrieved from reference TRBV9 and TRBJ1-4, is DSGVTQTPKHLITATGQRVTLRCSPRSGDLSVYWYQQSLDQGLQFLIQYYNGEERAKGNILERFSAQQFPDLHSELNLSSLELGDSALYFCASSAVGGTGGEKLFFGSGTQLSVL.

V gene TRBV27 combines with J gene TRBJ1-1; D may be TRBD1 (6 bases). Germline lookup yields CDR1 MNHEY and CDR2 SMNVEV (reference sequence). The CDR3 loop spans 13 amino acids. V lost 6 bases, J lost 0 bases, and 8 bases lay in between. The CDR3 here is CASSGQMNTEAFF. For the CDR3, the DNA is TGTGCCAGCAGCGGACAGATGAACACTGAAGCTTTCTTT.

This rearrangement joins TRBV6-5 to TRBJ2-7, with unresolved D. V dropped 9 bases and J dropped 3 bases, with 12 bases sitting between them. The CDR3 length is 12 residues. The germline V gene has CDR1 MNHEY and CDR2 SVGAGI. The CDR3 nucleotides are TGTGCCAGTTTCGGCCCGGGCTACGAGCAGTACTTC. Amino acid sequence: CASFGPGYEQYF.

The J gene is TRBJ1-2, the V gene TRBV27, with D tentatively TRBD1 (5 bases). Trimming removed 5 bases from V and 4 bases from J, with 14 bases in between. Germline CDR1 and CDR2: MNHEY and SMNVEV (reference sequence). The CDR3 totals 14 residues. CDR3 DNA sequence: TGTGCCAGCAGTACGGGACTGACGAGCTATGGCTACACCTTC. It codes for CASSTGLTSYGYTF.

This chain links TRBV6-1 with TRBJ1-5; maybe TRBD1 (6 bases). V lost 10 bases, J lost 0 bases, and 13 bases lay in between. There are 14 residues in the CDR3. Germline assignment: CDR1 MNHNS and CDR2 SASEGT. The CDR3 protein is CANSNRASNQPQHF. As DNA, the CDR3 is TGTGCCAATTCTAACAGGGCTAGCAATCAGCCCCAGCATTTT.

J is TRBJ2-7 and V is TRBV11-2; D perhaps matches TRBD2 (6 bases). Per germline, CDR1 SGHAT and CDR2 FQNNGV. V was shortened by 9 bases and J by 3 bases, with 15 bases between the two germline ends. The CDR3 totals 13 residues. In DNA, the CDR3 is TGTGCCAGTAAGGCGGGGATCCTCTACGAGCAGTACTTC. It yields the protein CASKAGILYEQYF.

CDR3 in amino acids: CASSQDSTGSEQYF. The CDR3 nucleotides are TGCGCCAGCAGCCAAGATTCGACAGGGAGCGAGCAGTACTTC. V usage is TRBV4-3 and J usage is TRBJ2-7, with 7 positions matching TRBD1. J was trimmed by 6 bases and V by 0 bases; bases with no gene match: 5. CDR1 and CDR2 from the germline V gene are LGHNA and YSLEER. This CDR3 has 14 amino acids.

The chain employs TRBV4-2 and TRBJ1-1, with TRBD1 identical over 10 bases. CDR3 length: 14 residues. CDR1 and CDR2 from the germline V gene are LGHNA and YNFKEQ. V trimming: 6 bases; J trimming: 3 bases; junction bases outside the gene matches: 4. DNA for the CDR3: TGTGCCAGCAGTCCGGACAGGGGGGACACTGAAGCTTTCTTT. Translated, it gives CASSPDRGDTEAFF.

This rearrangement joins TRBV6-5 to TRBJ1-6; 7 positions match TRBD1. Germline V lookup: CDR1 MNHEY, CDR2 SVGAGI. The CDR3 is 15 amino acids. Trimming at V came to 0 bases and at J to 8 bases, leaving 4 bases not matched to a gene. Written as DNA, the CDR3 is TGTGCCAGCAGTTACTCGACTACAGGGGATTCACCCCTCCACTTT. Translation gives CASSYSTTGDSPLHF.

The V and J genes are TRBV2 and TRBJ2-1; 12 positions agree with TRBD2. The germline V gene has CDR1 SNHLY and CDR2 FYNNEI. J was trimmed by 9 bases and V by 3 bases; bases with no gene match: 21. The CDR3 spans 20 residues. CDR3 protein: CASSEMGSPASGRALGEQFF. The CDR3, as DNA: TGTGCCAGCAGTGAGATGGGGTCCCCGGCTAGCGGGAGGGCCTTAGGTGAGCAGTTCTTC.

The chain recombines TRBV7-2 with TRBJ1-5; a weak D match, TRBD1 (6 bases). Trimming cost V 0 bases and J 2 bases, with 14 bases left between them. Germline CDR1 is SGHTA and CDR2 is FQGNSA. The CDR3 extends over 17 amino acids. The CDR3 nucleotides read TGTGCCAGCAGCTTAGCATTAGGGGGTCGGGGCAATCAGCCCCAGCATTTT. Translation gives CASSLALGGRGNQPQHF.

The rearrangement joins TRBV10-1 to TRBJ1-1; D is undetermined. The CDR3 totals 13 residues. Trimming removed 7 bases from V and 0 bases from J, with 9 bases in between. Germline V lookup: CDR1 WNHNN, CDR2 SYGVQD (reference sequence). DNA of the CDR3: TGCGCCAGCATGAGGGCGGTGAACACTGAAGCTTTCTTT. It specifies CASMRAVNTEAFF.

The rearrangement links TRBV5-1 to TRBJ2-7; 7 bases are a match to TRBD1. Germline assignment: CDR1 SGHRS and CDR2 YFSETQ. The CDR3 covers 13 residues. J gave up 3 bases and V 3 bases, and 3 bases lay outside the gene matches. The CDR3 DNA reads TGCGCCAGCAGCTGGGACAGACTCTACGAGCAGTACTTC. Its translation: CASSWDRLYEQYF. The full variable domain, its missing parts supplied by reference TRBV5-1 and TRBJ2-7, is KAGVTQTPRYLIKTRGQQVTLSCSPISGHRSVSWYQQTPGQGLQFLFEYFSETQRNKGNFPGRFSGRQFSNSRSEMNVSTLELGDSALYLCASSWDRLYEQYFGPGTRLTVT.

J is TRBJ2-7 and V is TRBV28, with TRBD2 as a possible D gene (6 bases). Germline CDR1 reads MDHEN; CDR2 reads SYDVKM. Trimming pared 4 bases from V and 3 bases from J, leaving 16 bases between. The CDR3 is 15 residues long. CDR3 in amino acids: CASSSPSAARYEQYF. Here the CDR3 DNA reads TGTGCCAGCAGTTCACCTAGCGCAGCGCGCTACGAGCAGTACTTC.

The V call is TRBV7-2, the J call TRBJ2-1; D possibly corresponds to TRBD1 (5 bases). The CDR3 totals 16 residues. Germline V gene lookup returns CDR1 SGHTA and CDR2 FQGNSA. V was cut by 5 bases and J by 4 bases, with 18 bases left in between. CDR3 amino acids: CASSKRVAGRYNEQFF. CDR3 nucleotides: TGTGCCAGCAGCAAAAGGGTGGCAGGGCGGTACAATGAGCAGTTCTTC.

CDR3 sequence reads: CAWSGGPGETQYF. In DNA, the CDR3 is TGTGCCTGGAGCGGGGGGCCTGGAGAGACCCAGTACTTC. The chain employs TRBV30 and TRBJ2-5; D possibly corresponds to TRBD2 (7 bases). V lost 3 bases and J 4 bases, leaving 12 bases between the germline ends. The CDR3 length is 13 residues. The germline V gene encodes CDR1 GTSNPN and CDR2 SVGIG (reference sequence). Based on the CDR3 plus reference TRBV30 and TRBJ2-5, the full variable domain is SQTIHQWPATLVQPVGSPLSLECTVEGTSNPNLYWYRQAAGRGLQLLFYSVGIGQISSEVPQNLSASRPQDRQFILSSKKLLLSDSGFYLCAWSGGPGETQYFGPGTRLLVL.

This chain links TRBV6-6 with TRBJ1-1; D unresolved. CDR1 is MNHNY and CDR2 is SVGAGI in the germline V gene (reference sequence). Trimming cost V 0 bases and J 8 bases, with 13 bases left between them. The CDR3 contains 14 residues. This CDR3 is CASSYSTYSTEAFF. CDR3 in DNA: TGTGCCAGCAGTTACTCGACTTACTCAACAGAAGCTTTCTTT.

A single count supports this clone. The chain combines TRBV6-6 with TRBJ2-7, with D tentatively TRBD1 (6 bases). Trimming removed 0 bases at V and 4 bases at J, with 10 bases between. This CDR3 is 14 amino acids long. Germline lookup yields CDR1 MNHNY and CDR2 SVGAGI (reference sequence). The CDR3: CASSYSNRAYEQYF. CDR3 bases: TGTGCCAGCAGTTACTCGAACAGGGCGTACGAGCAGTACTTC.

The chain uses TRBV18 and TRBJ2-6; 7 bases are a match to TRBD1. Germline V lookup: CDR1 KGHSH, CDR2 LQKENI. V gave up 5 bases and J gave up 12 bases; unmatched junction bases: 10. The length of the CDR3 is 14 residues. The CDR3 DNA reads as TGTGCCAGCTCATCAGGGGGTAATAACGGCGTCCTGACTTTC. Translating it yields CASSSGGNNGVLTF.

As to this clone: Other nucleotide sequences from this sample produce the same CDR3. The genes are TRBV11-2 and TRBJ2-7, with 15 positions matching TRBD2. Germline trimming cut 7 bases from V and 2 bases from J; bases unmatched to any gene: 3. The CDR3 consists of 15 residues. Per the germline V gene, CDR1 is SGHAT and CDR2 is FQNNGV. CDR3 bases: TGTGCCAGCACAGGGACTAGCGGGGGGCCCTACGAGCAGTACTTC. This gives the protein CASTGTSGGPYEQYF.

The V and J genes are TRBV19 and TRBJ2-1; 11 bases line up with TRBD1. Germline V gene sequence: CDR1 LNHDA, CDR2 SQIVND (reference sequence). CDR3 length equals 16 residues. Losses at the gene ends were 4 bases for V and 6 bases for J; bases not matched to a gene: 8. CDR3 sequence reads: CASSTRPGQGVNEQFF. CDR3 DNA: TGTGCCAGTAGTACAAGACCGGGACAGGGGGTCAATGAGCAGTTCTTC.

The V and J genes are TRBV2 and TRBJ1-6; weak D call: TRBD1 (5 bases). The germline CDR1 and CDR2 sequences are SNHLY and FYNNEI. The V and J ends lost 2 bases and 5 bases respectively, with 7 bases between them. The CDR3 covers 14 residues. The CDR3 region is CASSEHRNNSPLHF. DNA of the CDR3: TGTGCCAGCAGTGAACACAGGAATAATTCACCCCTCCACTTT.

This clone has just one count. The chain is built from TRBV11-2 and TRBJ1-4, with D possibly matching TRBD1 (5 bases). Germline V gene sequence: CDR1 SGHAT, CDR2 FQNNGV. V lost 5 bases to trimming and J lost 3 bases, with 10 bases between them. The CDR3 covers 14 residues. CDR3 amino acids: CASSSQGANEKLFF. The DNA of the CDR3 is TGTGCCAGCAGCAGTCAGGGTGCTAATGAAAAACTGTTTTTT.